Listed below are T cell receptor beta chains from one sample, sequenced in a study of blood T cell repertoires in COVID-19. The table came from immunoSEQ multiplex PCR; TCRdb's copy has only in-frame clones and leaves some out. This sample has roughly 100,000 clones, with over 75% found just once. The material sequenced was peripheral blood. Source of these receptors: a human donor in a cohort sampled during active COVID-19. Each CDR3 is given with its conserved first and last residue. The D gene is left open where the match is weak. Clone size is given for some rows only: seen once, a few or many times, or a class if the clone is expanded.

CDR3 DNA | CDR3 protein | V gene | D gene | J gene | clone size
TGTGCCAGCAGGATTAGCGGTAGGCACACCGGGGAGCTGTTTTTT | CASRISGRHTGELFF | TRBV2 | . | TRBJ2-2 | .
TGTGCCAGCAGCACCAGGCAGGGGGGATTCTACGAGCAGTACTTC | CASSTRQGGFYEQYF | TRBV7-6 | . | TRBJ2-7 | once
TGCGCCAGCAGCTTAACAGCTGATGGCTACACCTTC | CASSLTADGYTF | TRBV5-1 | . | TRBJ1-2 | .
TGCGCCAGCAGCACCCATCGGACTAGCGGTATAAATGAGCAGTTCTTC | CASSTHRTSGINEQFF | TRBV5-1 | TRBD2 | TRBJ2-1 | .
TGTGCCAGCGCCCCGGGACAGGGATCCTACGAGCAGTACTTC | CASAPGQGSYEQYF | TRBV27 | TRBD1 | TRBJ2-7 | .
TGCGCCAGCAGCTCGAATTCGCTAGCCGGGACTAGCGGGAGCAATGAGCAGTTCTTC | CASSSNSLAGTSGSNEQFF | TRBV5-1 | TRBD2 | TRBJ2-1 | once
TGCGCCAGCAGTGAGTCGATTGCGGGATATGGCTACACCTTC | CASSESIAGYGYTF | TRBV10-2 | . | TRBJ1-2 | .
TGTGCCAGCACAGGCGGGGCGCGGGGCTACACCTTC | CASTGGARGYTF | TRBV4-2 | . | TRBJ1-2 | many
TGTGCCAGCAGCTTTACCTTAAGTCCCGCGCGCCAAGAGCAGTACTTC | CASSFTLSPARQEQYF | TRBV7-9 | . | TRBJ2-7 | few
TGTGCCAGCAGCTTCGGACTCCTGGTAAATGAGCAGTTCTTC | CASSFGLLVNEQFF | TRBV5-6 | . | TRBJ2-1 | .
TGTGCCAGCAGCTTAGGCCGACTAGCGGGAGTCGAGACCCAGTACTTC | CASSLGRLAGVETQYF | TRBV7-8 | TRBD2 | TRBJ2-5 | once
TGTGCCAGCAGGGCGGGAGGACCACATTACAATGAGCAGTTCTTC | CASRAGGPHYNEQFF | TRBV28 | TRBD2 | TRBJ2-1 | .
TGTGCCAGTAGTATGAACAGGTTTGGTGAGCAGTTCTTC | CASSMNRFGEQFF | TRBV19 | . | TRBJ2-1 | .
TGTGCCAGCAGCCGATCCGACGGGGGACGGCAGTTCTTC | CASSRSDGGRQFF | TRBV3-1/TRBV3-2 | . | TRBJ2-1 | once
TGTGCCAGCAGTGATTTGGGGACTAGCGGGTCCTACGAGCAGTACTTC | CASSDLGTSGSYEQYF | TRBV25-1 | TRBD2 | TRBJ2-7 | few
TGTGCCAGCAGCCAAGACCTCGAAGCGGGGGCCCTCCAAGAGACCCAGTACTTC | CASSQDLEAGALQETQYF | TRBV3-1/TRBV3-2 | TRBD2 | TRBJ2-5 | .
TGTGCCAGCATCCACGGGCAGGGTGAAGCTTTCTTT | CASIHGQGEAFF | TRBV11-2 | . | TRBJ1-1 | .
TGTGCCAGCAGCCCCGAGGAGGCGCAGTTCAATCAGCCCCAGCATTTT | CASSPEEAQFNQPQHF | TRBV7-6 | . | TRBJ1-5 | .
TGCGCCAGCAGCCAAGGAGCGGGACGGGAGCAGTACTTC | CASSQGAGREQYF | TRBV4-1 | TRBD2 | TRBJ2-7 | .
TGCGCCAGCAGCAGGGGTTTGACTGAAGCTTTCTTT | CASSRGLTEAFF | TRBV4-1 | . | TRBJ1-1 | once
TGCGCCAGCAGCTCCAGACTAGCGGGAGGCTCCTACGAGCAGTACTTC | CASSSRLAGGSYEQYF | TRBV4-1 | TRBD2 | TRBJ2-7 | .
TGTGCCAGCAGTCCGGGACAGGGGCACGAGCAGTACTTC | CASSPGQGHEQYF | TRBV6-5 | TRBD1 | TRBJ2-7 | many
TGTGCCAGCAGCTTAGGACAGATGAACACTGAAGCTTTCTTT | CASSLGQMNTEAFF | TRBV7-2 | . | TRBJ1-1 | .
TGTGCCAGCAGTAGGGACAGGGAAACCGGGGAGCTGTTTTTT | CASSRDRETGELFF | TRBV11-2 | TRBD1 | TRBJ2-2 | .
TGTGCCAGCAGCGCTAGCGGGAAGATGGATACGCAGTATTTT | CASSASGKMDTQYF | TRBV9 | TRBD2 | TRBJ2-3 | .
TGCGCCAGCAGCTTGGCCGGGGATACCTACAATGAGCAGTTCTTC | CASSLAGDTYNEQFF | TRBV5-1 | . | TRBJ2-1 | .
TGTGCCAGCGGGCGGGGACCTGCGGCCTACGAGCAGTACTTC | CASGRGPAAYEQYF | TRBV3-1/TRBV3-2 | . | TRBJ2-7 | .
TGTGCCAGCAGACGGGTTTCGGATGAAAAACTGTTTTTT | CASRRVSDEKLFF | TRBV27 | . | TRBJ1-4 | .
TGTGCCAGCAGTCCCCTCGGGGTCGCGAACACCGGGGAGCTGTTTTTT | CASSPLGVANTGELFF | TRBV28 | . | TRBJ2-2 | once
TGTGCCACCAGTGATTGGCGGACAGCCCAGGGGGATGAGCAGTTCTTC | CATSDWRTAQGDEQFF | TRBV24-1 | TRBD1 | TRBJ2-1 | .
TGCGCCAGCAGCCCCGGGACAGGGAGAGCCTATGGCTACACCTTC | CASSPGTGRAYGYTF | TRBV4-1 | TRBD1 | TRBJ1-2 | .
TGTGCCACCAGTGTCTCCAGGGGGCGTGAAGATGAGCAGTTCTTC | CATSVSRGREDEQFF | TRBV24-1 | TRBD1 | TRBJ2-1 | .
TGTGCCAGCAGTTTATTTACTAGCGGGGGCACAGATACGCAGTATTTT | CASSLFTSGGTDTQYF | TRBV27 | TRBD2 | TRBJ2-3 | .
TGTGCCAGCAGCCCCCCCGGTCAGCGGCAAACCGGGGAGCTGTTTTTT | CASSPPGQRQTGELFF | TRBV5-4 | . | TRBJ2-2 | .
TGCAGCGTTGTATTTCCGGGAGGGCCAGGAGAGACCCAGTACTTC | CSVVFPGGPGETQYF | TRBV29-1 | TRBD2 | TRBJ2-5 | .
TGTGCCAGCAGCTTACGGGGTCGCACAGATACGCAGTATTTT | CASSLRGRTDTQYF | TRBV7-3 | . | TRBJ2-3 | .
TGCGCCAGCAGTCAAAGACCGGGTGGGGAGCAGTACTTC | CASSQRPGGEQYF | TRBV5-1 | . | TRBJ2-7 | .
TGTGCCAGTAGTACGACTAGCGGGAGATACAATGAGCAGTTCTTC | CASSTTSGRYNEQFF | TRBV19 | TRBD2 | TRBJ2-1 | .
TGTGCCAGCAGCTTGTCCGGGGGACTAGCGGGGTACAATGAGCAGTTCTTC | CASSLSGGLAGYNEQFF | TRBV5-6 | TRBD2 | TRBJ2-1 | .
TGTGCCAGCAGCATAAATGGGGGGTATGGAAACACCATATATTTT | CASSINGGYGNTIYF | TRBV21-1 | . | TRBJ1-3 | .
TGTGCCAGCAGCTTAGTTTACCAGTTCCAAGAGACCCAGTACTTC | CASSLVYQFQETQYF | TRBV7-9 | . | TRBJ2-5 | .
TGCAGCGTCGAGCCGGGACAGAGGACCCAGTACTTC | CSVEPGQRTQYF | TRBV29-1 | TRBD1 | TRBJ2-5 | .
TGTGCCAGCAGCTTAGGAGGGACAGGGGGCGGGCGCGAGGGCTACACCTTC | CASSLGGTGGGREGYTF | TRBV7-8 | TRBD1 | TRBJ1-2 | .
TGTGCCAGCAGTTACGAAGGGGGCGCGGCCGGGGAGCTGTTTTTT | CASSYEGGAAGELFF | TRBV6-5 | TRBD1 | TRBJ2-2 | .
TGCAGCGTTGAAGGGGACAGTCTTCGGGGCTACACCTTC | CSVEGDSLRGYTF | TRBV29-1 | TRBD1 | TRBJ1-2 | .
TGTGCCAGCGGACGTCCGGGACAGGGTTACAATGAGCAGTTCTTC | CASGRPGQGYNEQFF | TRBV6-5 | TRBD1 | TRBJ2-1 | .
TGTGCCAGCAGCCTACGGACAGGTATAGAGACCCAGTACTTC | CASSLRTGIETQYF | TRBV13 | TRBD1 | TRBJ2-5 | .
TGTGCCAGCAGCTTAGCAGTAGGGGGCGGGTACACTGAAGCTTTCTTT | CASSLAVGGGYTEAFF | TRBV7-9 | TRBD1 | TRBJ1-1 | .
TGTGCCAGCGAGGAGGAAATCGGGTCACCCCTCCACTTT | CASEEEIGSPLHF | TRBV6-6 | . | TRBJ1-6 | .
TGTGCCAGCAGCCAGGCGGGGGGCACAGATACGCAGTATTTT | CASSQAGGTDTQYF | TRBV3-1/TRBV3-2 | TRBD2 | TRBJ2-3 | .
TGTGCCAGTAGTACCTTTAGTCCGATTTCTGGAAACACCATATATTTT | CASSTFSPISGNTIYF | TRBV19 | . | TRBJ1-3 | .
TGTGCCAGCCTCGTGGGGGGGGATTACACAGATACGCAGTATTTT | CASLVGGDYTDTQYF | TRBV2 | TRBD2 | TRBJ2-3 | .
TGTGCCAGCTCGCGCTCTGGGGCCAACGTCCTGACTTTC | CASSRSGANVLTF | TRBV18 | . | TRBJ2-6 | .